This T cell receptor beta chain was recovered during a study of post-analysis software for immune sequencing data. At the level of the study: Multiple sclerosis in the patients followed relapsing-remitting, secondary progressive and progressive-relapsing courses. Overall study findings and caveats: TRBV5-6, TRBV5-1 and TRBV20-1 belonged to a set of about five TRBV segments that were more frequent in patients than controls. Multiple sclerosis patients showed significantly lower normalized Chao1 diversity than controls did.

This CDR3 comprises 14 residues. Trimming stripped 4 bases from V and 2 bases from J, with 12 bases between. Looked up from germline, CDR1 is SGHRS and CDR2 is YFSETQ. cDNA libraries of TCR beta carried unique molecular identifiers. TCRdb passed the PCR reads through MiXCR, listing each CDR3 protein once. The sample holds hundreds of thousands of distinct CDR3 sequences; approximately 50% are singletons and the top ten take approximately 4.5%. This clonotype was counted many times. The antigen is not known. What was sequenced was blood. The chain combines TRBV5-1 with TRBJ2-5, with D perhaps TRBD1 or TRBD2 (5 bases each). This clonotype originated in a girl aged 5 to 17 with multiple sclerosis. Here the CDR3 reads CASSLGRLQETQYF. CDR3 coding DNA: TGCGCCAGCAGCCTGGGACGGTTGCAAGAGACCCAGTACTTC.